This paragraph reports one T cell receptor (beta chain). The antigen remains undetermined. This sample was included in a study of tumor-infiltrating lymphocytes in localized non-small cell lung cancer. Study-level background: The cohort mixed smokers and never-smokers, several histologies, and some post-neoadjuvant-chemotherapy samples. From each patient, both tumor and uninvolved lung, non-adjacent to tumor, were sampled. Study-wide results and caveats: Each assay used a separate piece of the same tissue.

The CDR3 is made up of 14 amino acids. Germline V lookup: CDR1 MDHEN, CDR2 SYDVKM. With 4 bases removed from V and 1 base from J, the gap between germline ends came to 10 bases. Assay used: immunoSEQ multiplex PCR; TCRdb lists only in-frame clones, some missing. The profile covers approximately 8,000 clones, with around 77% appearing a single time and around 13% taken by the ten largest. The rearrangement uses TRBV28 and TRBJ1-2, with D uncertain. The sequence was obtained from a human donor with non-small cell lung cancer. The specimen sequenced was uninvolved lung tissue not adjacent to the tumor. The CDR3 here is CASSYQQVNYGYTF. In nucleotides, the CDR3 is TGTGCCAGCAGTTATCAGCAGGTTAACTATGGCTACACCTTC.